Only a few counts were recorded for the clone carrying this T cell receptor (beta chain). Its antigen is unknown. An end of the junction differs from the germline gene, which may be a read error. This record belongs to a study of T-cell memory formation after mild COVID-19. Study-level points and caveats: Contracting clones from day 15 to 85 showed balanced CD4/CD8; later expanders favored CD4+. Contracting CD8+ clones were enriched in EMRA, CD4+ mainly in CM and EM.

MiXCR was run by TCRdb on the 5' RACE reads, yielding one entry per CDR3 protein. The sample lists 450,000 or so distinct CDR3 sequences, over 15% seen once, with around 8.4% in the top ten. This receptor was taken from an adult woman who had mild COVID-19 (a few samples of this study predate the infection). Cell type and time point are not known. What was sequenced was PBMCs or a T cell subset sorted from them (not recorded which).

The DNA for the CDR3 is TGTGCTAGCAGCCCTCGACAGGGAGGGGAAGCTTTCTTT. Translating it yields CASSPRQGGEAFF. The V and J genes are TRBV7-7 and TRBJ1-1; TRBD1 agrees at 7 bases. The CDR3 length is 13 residues. CDR1 and CDR2 (germline): SSHAT, FNYEAQ (reference sequence).